This TCR beta chain was recovered during a study of T cells in Graves' hyperthyroidism and ophthalmopathy (dated by TCRdb to the late 2010s). In terms of the full investigation: Peripheral blood was collected at initial diagnosis, before any treatment. Once sampling was done, hyperthyroidism patients were given methimazole at a starting dose of 30 mg daily, whereas ophthalmopathy patients were given high-dose intravenous methylprednisolone. The 90 to 100 discovery patients were randomly split 7:3 into training and test sets. In six Graves' hyperthyroidism patients, the study also compared T-cell repertoires from thyroid tissue with T-cell repertoires from blood. According to the paper, TCR Vbeta CDR3 sequencing was carried out on 120 to 150 peripheral blood samples, which came from more than 40 ophthalmopathy, 75 to 80 hyperthyroidism and roughly 17 progressor patients. TCR V-J signatures able to tell the groups apart were searched for in a discovery cohort of about a hundred patients, of whom more than 40 had Graves' ophthalmopathy and under 65 had stable Graves' hyperthyroidism. Prospective prediction of ophthalmopathy was tested in an independent validation cohort consisting of about 19 hyperthyroidism patients and some 16 patients who later progressed to ophthalmopathy.

The TCR beta CDR3 regions were amplified from RNA transcripts. For the first round of RT-PCR on the TCR CDR3, the HTBI primer set was used together with the Qiagen OneStep RT-PCR kit. Libraries were constructed in a second round of multiplex PCR, after which size selection and purification were performed. Libraries were sequenced paired-end with 100 bp reads on an Illumina HiSeq2000. In the original analysis: SOAPnuke was used to process the raw data, with reads discarded if the reads contained adapters or uncalled bases, had a mean Phred below 15, or lacked an exact constant-primer or identifier match. High-quality paired reads were merged with COPE v1.2.5, and unique nucleotide sequences were defined as clonotypes. Clonotypes were aligned to IMGT TRBV, TRBD and TRBJ reference segments using MiTCR v1.1. Only V-J combinations with frequency above 0.0001, covering roughly 99% of repertoires, were analysed. The TCS score was defined as the ratio of F50 (clonal expansion) to E x V (chaos), calculated using BLOSUM62-based TCRdist between CDR3 peptides within each V-J. Welch's t-statistics and random forest reduced roughly 530 V-J features to 10 to 15, which were used in a naive Bayes classifier (R e1071). In-frame beta chains were kept once TCRdb had trimmed the public reads at Q25 with fastp and called clones with MiXCR. Rows with one shared CDR3 protein collapse into an entry with the most common genes and DNA. Here the V and J calls rest on TCRdb's processing, not on the authors' analysis. Present in this sample are approximately 690,000 distinct CDR3 sequences, around 20% of which were seen just once. The top ten constitute 30% to 40% of the sample.

Moderately to severely active disease, a Clinical Activity Score of at least 3, a NOSPECS grade of at least 4, and a duration under 3 months were present in ophthalmopathy patients. The study excluded patients with uncontrolled infections, other autoimmune diseases, pregnancy or lactation. Diagnoses relied on clinical symptoms, serum thyroxine and TRAb, thyroid ultrasound and orbital computed tomography. PBMCs were separated from about 10 ml of fresh peripheral blood using Ficoll-Paque density gradient centrifugation. Total RNA was extracted with Trizol reagent, and quality was checked on an Agilent 2100 Bioanalyzer. At least ten counts were recorded for this clonotype. This clone's antigen is unknown. Base-call qualities are not available, and no considerably larger clone is one nucleotide away. Beyond this particular receptor, the publication reports: Most expanded thyroid clonotypes (frequency above 0.001) were also detected in blood, suggesting blood repertoires may reflect thyroid immune responses. A 13 V-J signature model separated ophthalmopathy from stable hyperthyroidism, with about 90% sensitivity and roughly 81% specificity in cross-validation and 80%/75% in testing. Sample size was not statistically predetermined, and investigators were not blinded to group allocation. In validation, progression to ophthalmopathy was predicted by the model with 55% to 71% sensitivity and 72% to 80% specificity, a median of around 5.9 months before onset.

According to the germline V gene, CDR1 reads MNHNS and CDR2 reads SASEGT. Trimming at the junction amounts to 5 bases on V and 0 bases on J, and the germline ends lie 16 bases apart. The CDR3 goes from the cysteine to the phenylalanine over 16 residues. Only the CDR3 portion is preserved as DNA: 48 bases, with reading frame beginning at the first base. The sequence links TRBV6-1 to TRBJ2-5; TRBD1 might be the D gene, on 5 matching bases. This TCR was recovered from a man aged 30 to 39 with Graves' ophthalmopathy. The specimen was blood. In nucleotide form, the sequence is TGTGCCAGCAGTCGTCGACAGTCTTCGTACCAAGAGACCCAGTACTTC. Its amino acids are CASSRRQSSYQETQYF.